These 12 T cell receptor beta chains share one sample of origin, sequenced in a study of radiotherapy plus CTLA-4 blockade in lung cancer. Assay: immunoSEQ multiplex PCR; the TCRdb copy retains only in-frame clones and omits some. The sample has 35,000 to 40,000 clones; approximately 86% are singletons. The sample in question was peripheral blood, obtained from a patient treated with radiotherapy plus ipilimumab. Source of these receptors: a human donor with non-small cell lung cancer whose response to radiotherapy plus ipilimumab could not be evaluated.

The chain employs TRBV18 and TRBJ2-2, with TRBD2 matching 14 bases. V trimming: 6 bases; J trimming: 5 bases; junction bases outside the gene matches: 2. Germline CDR1 KGHSH, CDR2 LQKENI. CDR3 size: 15 residues. CDR3 loop: CASSWTSGGTGELFF. The CDR3 DNA reads as TGTGCCAGCTCGTGGACTAGCGGGGGGACCGGGGAGCTGTTTTTT.

The table lists this clone with a few counts. This chain joins TRBV7-9 and TRBJ2-5; D unresolved. The CDR3 contains 14 residues. V was shortened by 2 bases and J by 4 bases, with 11 bases between the two germline ends. Looked up from germline, CDR1 is SEHNR and CDR2 is FQNEAQ (reference sequence). The CDR3 protein is CASSLPRMRETQYF. The CDR3 region has the DNA TGTGCCAGCAGCTTACCGCGGATGAGAGAGACCCAGTACTTC.

This clone was found once. V and J are TRBV29-1 and TRBJ2-1, with unresolved D. Germline V CDR1 and CDR2: SQVTM, ANQGSEA. Trimming took 5 bases from V and 3 from J, leaving 2 bases between them. This CDR3 has 10 residues. DNA for the CDR3: TGCAGCGTTTACTACAATGAGCAGTTCTTC. This sequence encodes CSVYYNEQFF.

This chain joins TRBV2 and TRBJ2-5; D is ambiguous. CDR1 SNHLY and CDR2 FYNNEI come from the germline V gene. CDR3 length: 11 residues. V dropped 6 bases and J dropped 2 bases, with 4 bases sitting between them. The CDR3 protein is CASSQQETQYF. CDR3 DNA: TGTGCCAGCAGCCAGCAAGAGACCCAGTACTTC.

The chain carries TRBV10-3 and TRBJ2-7; 8 bases agree with TRBD2. The germline V gene encodes CDR1 ENHRY and CDR2 SYGVKD. This CDR3 region has 14 residues. The junction had 7 bases not matched to a gene; V was cut back by 6 bases and J by 3 bases. As DNA, the CDR3 is TGTGCCATCAGCATAGCGGGACTTAACTACGAGCAGTACTTC. Translated, it gives CAISIAGLNYEQYF.

V usage is TRBV28 and J usage is TRBJ1-3, with 7 bases aligning to TRBD1. Germline V gene lookup returns CDR1 MDHEN and CDR2 SYDVKM. The V gene end was trimmed by 6 bases and the J gene end by 0 bases; junction bases not matched to a gene: 5. The CDR3 consists of 15 residues. This CDR3 is CASSAGQLSGNTIYF. DNA for the CDR3: TGTGCCAGCAGCGCGGGACAGCTCTCTGGAAACACCATATATTTT.

This chain links TRBV6-5 with TRBJ2-1; 9 bases agree with TRBD2. The V gene end was trimmed by 2 bases and the J gene end by 10 bases; junction bases not matched to a gene: 12. Per germline, CDR1 MNHEY and CDR2 SVGAGI. This CDR3 has 16 residues. The CDR3 bases are TGTGCCAGCAGTTACCGGGCTAGCGGGGAAGGAAAGGAGCAGTTCTTC. Protein sequence: CASSYRASGEGKEQFF.

This clone appeared a few times. This chain links TRBV19 with TRBJ1-2, with TRBD1 identical over 8 bases. The CDR3 extends over 14 amino acids. After removal of 4 bases from V and 3 bases from J, the junction contained 4 bases not matched to a gene. Per germline, CDR1 LNHDA and CDR2 SQIVND (reference sequence). CDR3 nucleotide sequence: TGTGCCAGTAGTAAACCGGGACAGGACTATGGCTACACCTTC. This sequence encodes CASSKPGQDYGYTF.

The rearrangement uses TRBV18 and TRBJ1-4; D unresolved. This CDR3 comprises 14 residues. V lost 2 bases, J lost 7 bases, and 11 bases lay in between. The germline V gene has CDR1 KGHSH and CDR2 LQKENI. The CDR3 nucleotides are TGTGCCAGCTCACCATTCAGCGGAGGTGAAAAACTGTTTTTT. Its protein product is CASSPFSGGEKLFF.

CDR3 in amino acids: CSVAVRATGANVLTF. The CDR3 bases are TGCAGCGTTGCGGTGCGGGCCACTGGGGCCAACGTCCTGACTTTC. The chain employs TRBV29-1 and TRBJ2-6; D possibly corresponds to TRBD2 (5 bases). This CDR3 has 15 residues. CDR1 and CDR2 from the germline V gene are SQVTM and ANQGSEA. Trimming took off 4 bases at V and 2 bases at J, with 12 bases between the two ends.

The chain uses TRBV5-6 and TRBJ2-7, with 10 bases that match TRBD1. There are 15 residues in the CDR3. Trimming removed 4 bases from V and 0 bases from J; junction bases left unmatched: 4. From germline, CDR1 is SGHDT and CDR2 YYEEEE. CDR3 amino acids: CASSPGTGVSYEQYF. Written as DNA, the CDR3 is TGTGCCAGCAGCCCCGGGACAGGGGTCTCCTACGAGCAGTACTTC.

This clone is a singleton in its sample. The chain joins TRBV19 to TRBJ1-3; 7 bases agree with TRBD1. This CDR3 has 15 amino acids. V was pared by 6 bases and J by 4 bases, with 9 bases of the junction left unmatched. Germline-derived CDR1 and CDR2 are LNHDA and SQIVND (reference sequence). The CDR3 sequence: CASRRGQTYGNTIYF. In nucleotides, the CDR3 is TGTGCCAGTAGACGGGGACAGACATACGGAAACACCATATATTTT.